The 7 T cell receptor beta chains in this list originate from one sample, sequenced in a study of blood T cell repertoires in COVID-19 (dated by TCRdb to 2018 to 2021). The library was generated by the immunoSEQ multiplex PCR assay. Here the immuneACCESS table is served through TCRdb, limited to in-frame sequences with V and J called. Missing clones are a known gap in these copies; in checked studies unresolved V genes cover under half, and the rest lacks a known reason. The sample table contains approximately 250,000 clones; only one count was recorded for 80% to 90% of them. The ten largest clonotypes hold approximately 4% of the sample. Sequenced: PBMCs or T cells enriched from blood (not recorded which). The receptors were sampled from a woman aged 25 to 39 with acute COVID-19.

The gene calls are TRBV27 and TRBJ2-1; 9 bases are shared with TRBD2. Trimming at V came to 1 base and at J to 0 bases, leaving 1 base not matched to a gene. The CDR3 has 16 residues. CDR1 is MNHEY and CDR2 is SMNVEV in the germline V gene (reference sequence). CDR3 nucleotides: TGTGCCAGCAGTTTATTTAGCGGGAGCTCCTACAATGAGCAGTTCTTC. It translates to CASSLFSGSSYNEQFF.

The V and J genes are TRBV19 and TRBJ2-1, with TRBD2 matching 8 bases. The ends lost 5 bases at V and 0 bases at J; junction bases unmatched: 3. The CDR3 is 15 amino acids. Germline assignment: CDR1 LNHDA and CDR2 SQIVND (reference sequence). The CDR3 loop is CASSVSGSSYNEQFF. The CDR3 DNA is TGTGCCAGTAGTGTCAGCGGGAGCTCCTACAATGAGCAGTTCTTC.

V usage is TRBV18 and J usage is TRBJ1-4; D ambiguous. This CDR3 contains 13 residues. CDR1 is KGHSH and CDR2 is LQKENI in the germline V gene. The V gene lost 1 base and the J gene lost 5 bases, with 5 bases spanning the gap. The CDR3 protein is CASSPLENEKLFF. The CDR3 nucleotides are TGTGCCAGCTCACCACTAGAAAATGAAAAACTGTTTTTT.

This clone appeared a single time. The CDR3 region has the DNA TGTGCCAGCAGTTTAACCAGGGTCCTGTTTTTT. Protein sequence: CASSLTRVLFF. The V call is TRBV28, the J call TRBJ1-4, with a weak D call TRBD1 (5 bases). This CDR3 has 11 residues. The germline V gene encodes CDR1 MDHEN and CDR2 SYDVKM. Trimming cost V 2 bases and J 14 bases, with 9 bases left between them. Full variable domain (outside the CDR3, taken from reference TRBV28 and TRBJ1-4): DVKVTQSSRYLVKRTGEKVFLECVQDMDHENMFWYRQDPGLGLRLIYFSYDVKMKEKGDIPEGYSVSREKKERFSLILESASTNQTSMYLCASSLTRVLFFGSGTQLSVL.

This chain connects TRBV24-1 to TRBJ2-2, with a weak D call TRBD1 (5 bases). Per the germline V gene, CDR1 is KGHDR and CDR2 is SFDVKD. CDR3 size: 14 residues. V lost 8 bases, J lost 1 base, and 10 bases lay in between. CDR3 sequence reads: CATTGYGNTGELFF. The CDR3 DNA is TGTGCCACCACAGGGTATGGGAACACCGGGGAGCTGTTTTTT.

Of note for this clone: Different DNA sequences within this sample yield the same CDR3. The chain carries TRBV5-5 and TRBJ1-5; 9 nucleotides agree with TRBD1. The germline V gene has CDR1 SGHKS and CDR2 YYEKEE (reference sequence). The V segment lost 4 bases and the J segment 0 bases; nucleotides outside the gene matches: 8. The CDR3 has 17 amino acids. The DNA of the CDR3 is TGTGCCAGCAGCGGAGGGACAGGGAGTTATAGCAATCAGCCCCAGCATTTT. This translates into CASSGGTGSYSNQPQHF.

This clone was detected a few times. V and J are TRBV9 and TRBJ1-3, with a weak D call TRBD1 (5 bases). V was clipped by 2 bases and J by 2 bases, with 14 bases between them. Germline V CDR1 and CDR2: SGDLS, YYNGEE. The CDR3 sequence is 16 residues long. CDR3 coding DNA: TGTGCCAGCAGCGTCAACCTCAGGGTTGCTGGAAACACCATATATTTT. Translating it yields CASSVNLRVAGNTIYF.